This T cell receptor (beta chain) appears in the sequencing data of a study of shared clonotypes between healthy human individuals. TCRdb's table, derived via immunoSEQ multiplex PCR, lists solely in-frame clones and lacks some. The table lists over 1.4 million clones, around 97% of them singletons. Sequenced sample: naive CD4+ T cells sorted from blood. Subset noted: CD45RA+ positively selected. The clonotype originates from a young man in good health.

CDR3 sequence: CASSFGQLLAKNIQYF. CDR3 nucleotide sequence: TGTGCCAGCAGTTTCGGGCAGCTTCTAGCCAAAAACATTCAGTACTTC. This chain uses TRBV27 with TRBJ2-4; D unclear. CDR3 length: 16 residues. The V gene lost 3 bases and the J gene lost 0 bases, with 12 bases spanning the gap. The germline gives CDR1 MNHEY, CDR2 SMNVEV (reference sequence).